These 9 T cell receptor beta chains share one sample of origin, sequenced in a study of shared T cell receptors in the human thymus. Some clones are missing from TCRdb's copy, which holds only in-frame ones; the method was immunoSEQ multiplex PCR. The sample has 720,000 or so clones, roughly 88% seen once; the top ten hold roughly 0.01%. The same sample was also used in a study of human thymus T cells.

Sequencing was performed on thymocytes. These receptor sequences come from a girl under two years old with a congenital heart defect.

The CDR3 nucleotides are TGTGCCAGCAGCTTGAGGGGGGACAGGGGGCGTAAAAACTATGGCTACACCTTC. Amino acid sequence: CASSLRGDRGRKNYGYTF. J is TRBJ1-2 and V is TRBV7-2; TRBD1 aligns across 12 bases. The CDR3 length is 18 residues. Germline CDR1 and CDR2: SGHTA and FQGNSA. V dropped 3 bases and J dropped 2; count of bases not matched to a gene: 10.

The CDR3 spells CASSRKGQGESYGYTF. The CDR3 DNA sequence: TGTGCCAGCTCCCGCAAGGGACAGGGGGAAAGCTATGGCTACACCTTC. V and J are TRBV18 and TRBJ1-2; TRBD1 matches 11 bases. The CDR3 totals 16 residues. Germline V CDR1 and CDR2: KGHSH, LQKENI. After removal of 6 bases from V and 4 bases from J, the junction contained 10 bases not matched to a gene.

V and J are TRBV7-8 and TRBJ2-6; a possible D gene is TRBD1 (6 bases). CDR1 SGHVS and CDR2 FQNEAQ come from the germline V gene. V was shortened by 5 bases and J by 0 bases, with 20 bases between the two germline ends. The CDR3 consists of 19 residues. In nucleotides, the CDR3 is TGTGCCAGCAGCCAACTGATCCAGGACAGAGACTCTGGGGCCAACGTCCTGACTTTC. Residues: CASSQLIQDRDSGANVLTF.

V usage is TRBV29-1 and J usage is TRBJ1-2; no clear D gene. Trimming cost V 0 bases and J 10 bases, with 12 bases left between them. Per germline, CDR1 SQVTM and CDR2 ANQGSEA. The CDR3 has 12 amino acids. CDR3 in amino acids: CSVEDTRRNYTF. DNA for the CDR3: TGCAGCGTTGAAGATACCAGGAGGAACTACACCTTC. The full variable domain, completed using reference TRBV29-1 and TRBJ1-2, is SAVISQKPSRDICQRGTSLTIQCQVDSQVTMMFWYRQQPGQSLTLIATANQGSEATYESGFVIDKFPISRPNLTFSTLTVSNMSPEDSSIYLCSVEDTRRNYTFGSGTRLTVV.

This CDR3 reads CASSGRWGDTQYF. CDR3 DNA: TGCGCCAGCTCCGGGAGGTGGGGAGATACGCAGTATTTT. The chain is built from TRBV5-1 and TRBJ2-3, with 7 bases matching TRBD2. V lost 7 bases and J lost 5; bases outside the gene matches: 7. Germline V gene sequence: CDR1 SGHRS, CDR2 YFSETQ. CDR3 length equals 13 residues.

The chain combines TRBV5-5 with TRBJ1-5, with TRBD1 matching over 11 bases. CDR3 length: 18 amino acids. Germline V gene sequence: CDR1 SGHKS, CDR2 YYEKEE (reference sequence). Trimming took 2 bases from V and 2 from J; bases not matched to a gene: 9. The CDR3, as DNA: TGTGCCAGCAGCTTTTCCGGGACAGGGGGGCTGGGCAATCAGCCCCAGCATTTT. This translates into CASSFSGTGGLGNQPQHF.

This clone was recorded a few times. The rearrangement links TRBV5-1 to TRBJ2-7, with D possibly being TRBD1 (6 bases). With 3 bases removed from V and 2 bases from J, the gap between germline ends came to 12 bases. This CDR3 spans 14 amino acids. Germline assignment: CDR1 SGHRS and CDR2 YFSETQ. The CDR3 region is CASSSDRCTYEQYF. For the CDR3, the DNA is TGCGCCAGCAGCTCCGACAGGTGTACCTACGAGCAGTACTTC. Supplemented by reference TRBV5-1 and TRBJ2-7, the full variable domain reads KAGVTQTPRYLIKTRGQQVTLSCSPISGHRSVSWYQQTPGQGLQFLFEYFSETQRNKGNFPGRFSGRQFSNSRSEMNVSTLELGDSALYLCASSSDRCTYEQYFGPGTRLTVT.

The chain joins TRBV4-3 to TRBJ2-7, with D tentatively TRBD1 (5 bases). TRBJ2-5 matches the DNA end more closely, so the J call is doubtful. The CDR3 runs 14 residues. Germline assignment: CDR1 LGHNA and CDR2 YSLEER. CDR3 sequence reads: CASSQGQPSKTQYF. In nucleotides, the CDR3 is TGCGCCAGCAGCCAAGGACAGCCCTCGAAGACCCAGTACTTC.

This chain uses TRBV5-1 with TRBJ2-7; TRBD1 matches 8 bases. Unmatched junction bases numbered 12, after V lost 1 base and J lost 6 bases. The germline V gene encodes CDR1 SGHRS and CDR2 YFSETQ. The CDR3 is 16 amino acids. CDR3 loop: CASSLTGGVLVREQYF. As DNA, the CDR3 is TGCGCCAGCAGCTTGACAGGGGGAGTATTAGTGCGCGAGCAGTACTTC.